The 24 T cell receptor beta chains reported below all come from one sample, sequenced in a study of T cells in Graves' hyperthyroidism and ophthalmopathy. RNA transcripts served as the template for amplifying TCR beta CDR3 regions. Carried out on the TCR CDR3, a first-round RT-PCR used the HTBI primer set. MiXCR, run by TCRdb on the multiplex PCR reads, gives a single entry per CDR3 protein. The sample consists of about 420,000 distinct CDR3 sequences, about an eighth of them appearing once. The specimen sequenced was blood. The receptors originated from a woman aged 18 to 35 with Graves' hyperthyroidism.

This clonotype was picked up many times. The chain recombines TRBV6-6 with TRBJ2-7; TRBD1 matches 7 bases. V lost 2 bases, J lost 4 bases, and 8 bases stayed unmatched. CDR1 and CDR2 (germline): MNHNY, SVGAGI (reference sequence). This CDR3 is 15 amino acids long. The CDR3 spells CASSYLRDSIYEQYF. CDR3 coding DNA: TGTGCCAGCAGTTACCTCCGGGACAGCATTTACGAGCAGTACTTC.

The V and J genes are TRBV19 and TRBJ1-1; 8 bases fit TRBD1. The ends lost 3 bases at V and 5 bases at J; junction bases unmatched: 5. The CDR3 extends over 14 amino acids. Germline CDR1 reads LNHDA; CDR2 reads SQIVND (reference sequence). CDR3 in amino acids: CASSMSGGKTEAFF. CDR3 sequence (DNA): TGTGCCAGTAGTATGTCAGGGGGCAAGACTGAAGCTTTCTTT.

This clonotype was seen ten or more times. The J gene is TRBJ1-2, the V gene TRBV19; unclear D gene. V shed 2 bases and J shed 4 bases, with 14 bases lying between them. The CDR3 is 15 amino acids. Germline CDR1 is LNHDA and CDR2 is SQIVND (reference sequence). DNA for the CDR3: TGTGCCAGTAGTATATCCGGACGGGAGGGCTATGGCTACACCTTC. Its protein is CASSISGREGYGYTF.

This clonotype was observed at least ten times. The chain carries TRBV2 and TRBJ2-5, with 15 bases lining up with TRBD2. CDR1 is SNHLY, CDR2 FYNNEI, per germline. There are 17 residues in the CDR3. The junction had 10 bases not matched to a gene; V was cut back by 6 bases and J by 5 bases. The CDR3 is CASSSGLAGGPGETQYF. CDR3 nucleotide sequence: TGTGCCAGCAGCAGCGGACTAGCGGGAGGGCCTGGTGAGACCCAGTACTTC.

A note on this clonotype: Just one base apart from a much larger clone, this may be a read error. V gene TRBV12-3 or TRBV12-4 combines with J gene TRBJ2-1; no reliable D call. There are 12 residues in the CDR3. This CDR3 reads CASSEVYSEQFF. CDR3 DNA sequence: TGTGCCAGCAGCGAAGTGTACAGTGAGCAGTTCTTC.

V is TRBV7-9 and J is TRBJ2-7; D is possibly TRBD1 or TRBD2 (6 bases each). Germline loops: CDR1 SEHNR, CDR2 FQNEAQ (reference sequence). Trimming took off 0 bases at V and 3 bases at J, with 12 bases between the two ends. The CDR3 has 15 amino acids. The CDR3 is CASSLASEGGYEQYF. CDR3 DNA: TGTGCCAGCAGCTTAGCTTCGGAGGGGGGCTACGAGCAGTACTTC.

The chain joins TRBV24-1 to TRBJ2-1, with 10 bases that match TRBD2. The CDR3 runs 18 residues. Germline CDR1 and CDR2: KGHDR and SFDVKD. The ends lost 3 bases at V and 4 bases at J; junction bases unmatched: 11. CDR3 sequence: CATSDPGLAVSSYNEQFF. The CDR3 DNA reads TGTGCCACCAGTGATCCCGGACTAGCGGTCTCATCATACAATGAGCAGTTCTTC.

This clonotype occurred a few times. The V call is TRBV7-6, the J call TRBJ2-3, with TRBD2 matching 9 bases. CDR3 size: 16 residues. The junction had 8 bases not matched to a gene; V was cut back by 5 bases and J by 2 bases. Per the germline V gene, CDR1 is SGHVS and CDR2 is FNYEAQ. CDR3 nucleotide sequence: TGTGCCAGCAGCCAGCCGACTAGCGGCCTCACAGATACGCAGTATTTT. Translating gives CASSQPTSGLTDTQYF.

This clonotype has a count of ten or more. The chain joins TRBV27 to TRBJ2-5; a weak D match, TRBD1 (6 bases). This CDR3 has 15 residues. Germline V gene sequence: CDR1 MNHEY, CDR2 SMNVEV (reference sequence). Trimming shortened V by 2 bases and J by 5 bases, and 15 bases separated the two germline ends. As DNA, the CDR3 is TGTGCCAGCAGTTTAGCGGGCAGGGGACGGGAGACCCAGTACTTC. This encodes CASSLAGRGRETQYF.

This clonotype appeared a few times. The chain joins TRBV6-2 or TRBV6-3 to TRBJ1-2; no definite D call. V was shortened by 0 bases and J by 5 bases, with 10 bases between the two germline ends. Germline loops: CDR1 MNHEY, CDR2 SVGEGT. This CDR3 contains 14 residues. CDR3 in amino acids: CASSYSGGEYGYTF. CDR3 coding DNA: TGTGCCAGCAGTTACTCGGGCGGGGAGTATGGCTACACCTTC.

This clonotype was observed many times. The rearrangement links TRBV20-1 to TRBJ2-7; the D gene is possibly TRBD2 (6 bases). The germline V gene encodes CDR1 DFQATT and CDR2 SNEGSKA (reference sequence). The CDR3 runs to 12 residues. Trimming took 5 bases from V and 5 from J, leaving 13 bases between them. As DNA, the CDR3 is TGCAGTGCTCATGCTGGGGGGAACGAGCAGTACTTC. Translating it yields CSAHAGGNEQYF.

This clonotype was seen ten or more times. V and J are TRBV7-2 and TRBJ2-7, with a tentative D call TRBD2 (5 bases). Trimming removed 5 bases at V and 2 bases at J, with 16 bases between. The CDR3 covers 15 residues. Germline V lookup: CDR1 SGHTA, CDR2 FQGNSA. CDR3 DNA: TGTGCCAGCAGCCTAGGGATCGACTACACCTACGAGCAGTACTTC. This gives the protein CASSLGIDYTYEQYF.

This clonotype came up a few times. The chain couples TRBV20-1 to TRBJ2-7; D unresolved. The J call may be in error: the DNA end matches TRBJ2-1 better. The CDR3 totals 13 residues. Germline V gives CDR1 DFQATT, CDR2 SNEGSKA (reference sequence). CDR3 nucleotide sequence: TGCAGTGCTAGAGGACTTGCCGTCTACGAGCAGTTCTTC. This codes for CSARGLAVYEQFF.

This clonotype came up many times. This sequence joins TRBV28 and TRBJ2-2; 12 bases match TRBD1. The junction had 10 bases not matched to a gene; V was cut back by 7 bases and J by 7 bases. The V gene's germline CDR1 is MDHEN and CDR2 SYDVKM. The CDR3 consists of 16 residues. CDR3 residues: CASKFPGQGARGELFF. The CDR3 nucleotides read TGTGCCAGCAAATTTCCGGGACAGGGGGCGCGCGGGGAGCTGTTTTTT.

The table lists this clonotype with many counts. The chain links TRBV7-2 to TRBJ2-7; perhaps TRBD2 as D (5 bases). Trimming stripped 5 bases from V and 3 bases from J, with 14 bases between. Germline lookup yields CDR1 SGHTA and CDR2 FQGNSA. There are 14 residues in the CDR3. The CDR3 region is CASSPQVGNYEQYF. The CDR3, as DNA: TGTGCCAGCAGCCCCCAGGTCGGGAACTACGAGCAGTACTTC.

This clonotype was counted many times. The chain carries TRBV7-2 and TRBJ2-2; 15 nucleotides match TRBD2. Germline V gene data show CDR1 as SGHTA and CDR2 as FQGNSA. The CDR3 has 19 residues. Germline trimming cut 3 bases from V and 4 bases from J; bases unmatched to any gene: 9. The CDR3 region has the DNA TGTGCCAGCAGCTTGTTGGGACTAGCGGGAGGCGGTGTCACCGGGGAGCTGTTTTTT. Encoded protein: CASSLLGLAGGGVTGELFF.

This clonotype was detected ten times or more. The rearrangement uses TRBV27 and TRBJ2-1; 8 nucleotides match TRBD2. In germline, CDR1 is MNHEY, CDR2 SMNVEV (reference sequence). This CDR3 contains 12 residues. The CDR3: CASGLASNEQFF. DNA for the CDR3: TGTGCTAGCGGACTAGCCTCCAATGAGCAGTTCTTC.

This clonotype has only a few counts. V is TRBV3-1 and J is TRBJ1-4, with D unresolved. V was shortened by 1 base and J by 9 bases, with 15 bases between the two germline ends. CDR3 size: 15 residues. CDR1 LGHDT and CDR2 YNNKEL come from the germline V gene (reference sequence). The CDR3 spells CASSQVQGDRKKLFF. CDR3 DNA: TGTGCCAGCAGCCAAGTACAAGGTGACCGGAAAAAACTGTTTTTT.

This clonotype was observed many times. The V call is TRBV30, the J call TRBJ2-3; 7 nucleotides align to TRBD2. The CDR3 runs to 14 residues. Trimming at V came to 3 bases and at J to 3 bases, leaving 6 bases not matched to a gene. The V gene's germline CDR1 is GTSNPN and CDR2 SVGIG (reference sequence). This CDR3 reads CAWRKWRETDTQYF. The DNA of the CDR3 is TGTGCCTGGAGGAAGTGGCGGGAGACAGATACGCAGTATTTT.

This rearrangement joins TRBV6-2 or TRBV6-3 to TRBJ1-1; possibly TRBD1 for D (5 bases). The V gene lost 7 bases and the J gene lost 6 bases, with 18 bases spanning the gap. The CDR3 has 14 amino acids. Germline V gene sequence: CDR1 MNHEY, CDR2 SVGEGT. CDR3 in DNA: TGTGCCAGCATTATGTTTGGGGGTAAGTCTGAAGCTTTCTTT. Protein product: CASIMFGGKSEAFF.

This clonotype appeared a few times. The gene calls are TRBV19 and TRBJ1-1; D is undetermined. Trimming removed 9 bases from V and 1 base from J, with 9 bases in between. Germline lookup yields CDR1 LNHDA and CDR2 SQIVND (reference sequence). CDR3 size: 12 residues. In DNA, the CDR3 is TGTGCCAGCCGCTACAGGAACACTGAAGCTTTCTTT. As protein: CASRYRNTEAFF. The variable domain in full, completed from reference TRBV19 and TRBJ1-1, reads DGGITQSPKYLFRKEGQNVTLSCEQNLNHDAMYWYRQDPGQGLRLIYYSQIVNDFQKGDIAEGYSVSREKKESFPLTVTSAQKNPTAFYLCASRYRNTEAFFGQGTRLTVV.

This clonotype has at least ten counts. The V call is TRBV11-2, the J call TRBJ2-7; TRBD1 aligns across 11 bases. After removal of 1 base from V and 2 bases from J, the junction contained 7 bases not matched to a gene. The germline CDR1 and CDR2 sequences are SGHAT and FQNNGV. The CDR3 runs to 17 residues. The chain's CDR3 is CASSLVGGTGGAYEQYF. CDR3 nucleotide sequence: TGTGCCAGCAGCTTAGTAGGAGGGACAGGGGGGGCCTACGAGCAGTACTTC. Based on the CDR3 plus reference TRBV11-2 and TRBJ2-7, the full variable domain is EAGVAQSPRYKIIEKRQSVAFWCNPISGHATLYWYQQILGQGPKLLIQFQNNGVVDDSQLPKDRFSAERLKGVDSTLKIQPAKLEDSAVYLCASSLVGGTGGAYEQYFGPGTRLTVT.

This clonotype was recorded at least ten times. The chain has TRBV12-3 or TRBV12-4 and TRBJ1-4; tentatively, D is TRBD1 (6 bases). Trimming took off 3 bases at V and 8 bases at J, with 13 bases between the two ends. The CDR3 is 14 residues long. The DNA of the CDR3 is TGTGCCAGCAGTTTTCCGGGGGCGCGGGAAAAACTGTTTTTT. Residues: CASSFPGAREKLFF.

This clonotype was picked up many times. The V and J genes are TRBV6-1 and TRBJ1-5; D may be TRBD1 (6 bases). With 1 base removed from V and 2 bases from J, the gap between germline ends came to 9 bases. CDR3 length equals 15 residues. Germline-derived CDR1 and CDR2 are MNHNS and SASEGT. CDR3 DNA sequence: TGTGCCAGCAGTGAAGTGGCAGGGGGCAATCAGCCCCAGCATTTT. Translated, it gives CASSEVAGGNQPQHF.